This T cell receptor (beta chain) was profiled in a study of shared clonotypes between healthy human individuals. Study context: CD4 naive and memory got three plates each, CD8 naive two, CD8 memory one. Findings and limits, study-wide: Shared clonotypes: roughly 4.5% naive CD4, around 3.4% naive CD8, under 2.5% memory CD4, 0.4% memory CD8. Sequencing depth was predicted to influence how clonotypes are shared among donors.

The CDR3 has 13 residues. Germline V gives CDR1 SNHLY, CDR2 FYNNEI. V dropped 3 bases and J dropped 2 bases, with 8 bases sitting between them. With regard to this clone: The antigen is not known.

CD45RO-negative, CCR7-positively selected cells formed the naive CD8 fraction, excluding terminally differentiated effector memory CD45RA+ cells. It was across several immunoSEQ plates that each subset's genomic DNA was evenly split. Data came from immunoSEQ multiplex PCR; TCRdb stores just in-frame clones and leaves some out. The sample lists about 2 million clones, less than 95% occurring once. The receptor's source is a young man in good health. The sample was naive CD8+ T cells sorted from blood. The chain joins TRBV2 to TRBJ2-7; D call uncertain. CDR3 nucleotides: TGTGCCAGCAGTGAGCCCAGTGCCTACGAGCAGTACTTC. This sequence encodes CASSEPSAYEQYF.